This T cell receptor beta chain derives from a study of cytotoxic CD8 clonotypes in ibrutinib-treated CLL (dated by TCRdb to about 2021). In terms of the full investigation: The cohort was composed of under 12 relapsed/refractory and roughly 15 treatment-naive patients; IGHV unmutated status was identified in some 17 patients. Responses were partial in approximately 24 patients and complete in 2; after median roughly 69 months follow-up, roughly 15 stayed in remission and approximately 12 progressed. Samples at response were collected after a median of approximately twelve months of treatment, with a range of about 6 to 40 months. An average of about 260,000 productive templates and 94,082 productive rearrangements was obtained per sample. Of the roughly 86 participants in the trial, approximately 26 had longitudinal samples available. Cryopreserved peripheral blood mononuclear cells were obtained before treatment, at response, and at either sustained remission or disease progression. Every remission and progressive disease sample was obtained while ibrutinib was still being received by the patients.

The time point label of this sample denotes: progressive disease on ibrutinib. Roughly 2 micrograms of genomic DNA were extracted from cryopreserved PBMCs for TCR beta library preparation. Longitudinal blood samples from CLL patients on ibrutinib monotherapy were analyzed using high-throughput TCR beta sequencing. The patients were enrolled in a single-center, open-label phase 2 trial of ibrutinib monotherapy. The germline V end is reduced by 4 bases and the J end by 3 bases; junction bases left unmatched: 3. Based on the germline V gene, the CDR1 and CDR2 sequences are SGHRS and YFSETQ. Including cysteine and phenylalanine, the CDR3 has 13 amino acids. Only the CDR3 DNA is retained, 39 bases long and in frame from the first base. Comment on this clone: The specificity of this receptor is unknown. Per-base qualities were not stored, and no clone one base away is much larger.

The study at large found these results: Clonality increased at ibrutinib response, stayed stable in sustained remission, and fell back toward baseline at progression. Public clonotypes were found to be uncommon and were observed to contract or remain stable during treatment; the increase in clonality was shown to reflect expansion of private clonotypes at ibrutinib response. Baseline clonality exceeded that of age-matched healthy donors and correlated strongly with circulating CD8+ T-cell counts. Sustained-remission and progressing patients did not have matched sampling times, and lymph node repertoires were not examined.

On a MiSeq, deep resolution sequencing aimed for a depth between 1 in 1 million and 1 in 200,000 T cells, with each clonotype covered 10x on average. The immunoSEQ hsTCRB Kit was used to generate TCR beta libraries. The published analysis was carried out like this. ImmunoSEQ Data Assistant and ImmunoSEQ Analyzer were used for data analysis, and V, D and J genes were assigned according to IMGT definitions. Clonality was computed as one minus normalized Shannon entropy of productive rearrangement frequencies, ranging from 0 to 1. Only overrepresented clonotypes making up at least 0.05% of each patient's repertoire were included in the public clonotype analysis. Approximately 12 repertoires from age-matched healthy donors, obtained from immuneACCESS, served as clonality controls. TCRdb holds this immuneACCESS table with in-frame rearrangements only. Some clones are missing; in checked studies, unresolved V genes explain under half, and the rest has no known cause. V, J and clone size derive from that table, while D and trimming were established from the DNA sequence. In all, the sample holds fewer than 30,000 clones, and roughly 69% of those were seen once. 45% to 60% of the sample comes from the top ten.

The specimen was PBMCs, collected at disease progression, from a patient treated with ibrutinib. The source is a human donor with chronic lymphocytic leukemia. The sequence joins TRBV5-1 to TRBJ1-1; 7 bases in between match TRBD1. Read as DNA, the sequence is TGCGCCAGCAGCGAAACAGGGGACACTGAAGCTTTCTTT. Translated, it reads CASSETGDTEAFF.